Each of the 5 T cell receptor beta chains below was sequenced from the same sample in a study of T-cell memory formation after mild COVID-19. TCRdb independently ran MiXCR on the 5' RACE reads; one entry per CDR3 protein. This repertoire shows under 650,000 distinct CDR3 sequences, around 17% found once; its top ten account for more than 10%. What was sequenced was PBMCs or a T cell subset sorted from them (not recorded which). Source of these receptors: an adult woman who had mild COVID-19 (a few samples of this study predate the infection). Cell type and time point are not known.

This clonotype appeared many times. The chain joins TRBV7-9 to TRBJ2-5; 8 bases match TRBD2. CDR1 SEHNR and CDR2 FQNEAQ come from the germline V gene (reference sequence). V shed 3 bases and J 1 base; nucleotides not matched to a gene: 1. This CDR3 has 14 residues. CDR3 residues: CASSFSGGQETQYF. CDR3 bases: TGTGCCAGCAGCTTCAGCGGGGGCCAAGAGACCCAGTACTTC.

This clonotype occurred a few times. The V and J genes are TRBV7-8 and TRBJ2-5, with 7 bases that match TRBD1. Germline V gene data show CDR1 as SGHVS and CDR2 as FQNEAQ. CDR3 length: 16 residues. The trim removed 0 bases at V and 5 bases at J, leaving 9 bases unmatched. Here the CDR3 reads CASSLALTGYGETQYF. CDR3 DNA: TGTGCCAGCAGCTTAGCTCTGACAGGGTACGGGGAGACCCAGTACTTC.

A few counts support this clonotype. This CDR3 reads CASSLNPGLANTGELFF. The DNA of the CDR3 is TGTGCCAGCAGCTTAAACCCGGGACTAGCGAACACCGGGGAGCTGTTTTTT. The chain recombines TRBV7-3 with TRBJ2-2; 8 positions agree with TRBD2. CDR3 length: 17 residues. Germline CDR1 and CDR2: SGHTA and FQGTGA. Trimming cost V 1 base and J 0 bases; bases outside gene matches: 4.

The chain recombines TRBV18 with TRBJ2-1; 9 positions match TRBD1. This CDR3 region has 15 residues. The V gene's germline CDR1 is KGHSH and CDR2 LQKENI. V lost 1 base to trimming and J lost 6 bases; unmatched junction nucleotides: 4. CDR3 in DNA: TGTGCCAGCTCACCACGGACAGGGGCTCCCAATGAGCAGTTCTTC. This translates into CASSPRTGAPNEQFF.

V and J are TRBV20-1 and TRBJ1-2; 11 nucleotides align to TRBD1. The germline V gene encodes CDR1 DFQATT and CDR2 SNEGSKA (reference sequence). V shed 6 bases, J shed 6 bases, and the junction held 3 bases outside the gene matches. The CDR3 sequence is 12 residues long. The CDR3 coding sequence is TGCAGTGCAACGGACAGGGGGCATGGCTACACCTTC. It yields the protein CSATDRGHGYTF.